The 13 T cell receptor beta chains listed next were all sequenced from one sample in a study of regulatory T cells in long-lasting Graves disease. Relying on iRepertoire HTBI primers and Arm-PCR of CDR3 regions, the team built TCR beta libraries. TCRdb analysed the multiplex PCR reads with MiXCR anew, one entry per CDR3 protein. Altogether roughly 560,000 distinct CDR3 sequences are present, around 15% being singletons, with the ten largest covering roughly 25%. Time point described: newly diagnosed GD, antithyroid drugs for less than 3 months. Making the TCR library involved RNA that had been extracted from PBMCs. The same data also contributed to another study, on T cells in Graves' hyperthyroidism and ophthalmopathy.

The source material was peripheral blood mononuclear cells (PBMCs), sampled at new diagnosis, from a patient treated with antithyroid drugs. Receptors originate from a woman aged 40 to 65 with Graves disease.

The V and J genes are TRBV2 and TRBJ2-3; a possible D gene is TRBD1 (5 bases). CDR1 is SNHLY and CDR2 is FYNNEI in the germline V gene. The CDR3 is made up of 15 amino acids. The ends were cut back, 3 bases at V and 2 bases at J, with 12 bases in the middle. CDR3 residues: CASSDRETVTDTQYF. The DNA of the CDR3 is TGTGCCAGCAGTGACAGGGAAACTGTCACAGATACGCAGTATTTT.

This clonotype showed up many times. This sequence joins TRBV18 and TRBJ2-5; TRBD1 agrees at 8 bases. CDR1 and CDR2 (germline): KGHSH, LQKENI. The ends lost 2 bases at V and 5 bases at J; junction bases unmatched: 4. This CDR3 is 14 amino acids long. The DNA for the CDR3 is TGTGCCAGCTCACCATTGGACAGGGTGGAGACCCAGTACTTC. Protein sequence: CASSPLDRVETQYF.

The V call is TRBV12-5, the J call TRBJ2-1; 9 bases map to TRBD2. Germline V gene lookup returns CDR1 LGHNT and CDR2 FRNRAP. Losses at the gene ends were 1 base for V and 9 bases for J; bases not matched to a gene: 10. This CDR3 contains 16 residues. The CDR3 loop reads CASGLGGGVILGEQFF. CDR3 nucleotide sequence: TGTGCTAGTGGTTTGGGCGGGGGGGTAATTCTAGGTGAGCAGTTCTTC.

To note about this clonotype: A much larger clone differs by one base, so this may be a read error. This chain uses TRBV7-8 with TRBJ2-7, with D hard to call. The CDR3 length is 13 residues. Per germline, CDR1 SGHVS and CDR2 FQNEAQ. The CDR3 coding sequence is TGTGCCAGCGGCTTAATTTGGTCCGACGAGCAGTACTTC. This codes for CASGLIWSDEQYF.

In this sample, this clonotype turned up a few times. This chain links TRBV7-3 with TRBJ2-5; TRBD1 or TRBD2 may be the D gene (5 bases each). The V end lost 4 bases, the J end lost 4 bases, and 10 bases lay between the germline ends. Germline CDR1 and CDR2: SGHTA and FQGTGA. This CDR3 spans 13 amino acids. The CDR3 loop reads CASSSGPSETQYF. Written as DNA, the CDR3 is TGTGCCAGCAGCTCGGGACCGTCAGAGACCCAGTACTTC.

Many counts were recorded for this clonotype. V and J are TRBV30 and TRBJ1-4; D not resolved. The CDR3 contains 13 residues. V was cut by 3 bases and J by 7 bases, with 12 bases left in between. Looked up from germline, CDR1 is GTSNPN and CDR2 is SVGIG (reference sequence). CDR3 nucleotide sequence: TGTGCCTGGAGCGCCGAGGGTCCTGAAAAACTGTTTTTT. This codes for CAWSAEGPEKLFF.

The table lists this clonotype with many counts. The J gene is TRBJ1-5, the V gene TRBV6-1; unclear D gene. V was clipped by 1 base and J by 2 bases, with 12 bases between them. Germline CDR1 reads MNHNS; CDR2 reads SASEGT. The CDR3 is 16 amino acids. The CDR3 nucleotides read TGTGCCAGCAGTGAAGAGGAAGGTGGGGGCAATCAGCCCCAGCATTTT. It yields the protein CASSEEEGGGNQPQHF.

A few counts support this clonotype. CDR3 nucleotide sequence: TGTGCCAGCACCCATGGGCAGGGGATGGCAGGTACGCAGTATTTT. It yields the protein CASTHGQGMAGTQYF. The V gene is TRBV9, the J gene TRBJ2-3, with a weak D call TRBD1 (6 bases). The CDR3 has 15 amino acids. The germline gives CDR1 SGDLS, CDR2 YYNGEE. V gave up 6 bases and J gave up 8 bases, with 22 bases separating them.

Many counts were recorded for this clonotype. The chain couples TRBV2 to TRBJ1-2; 11 bases are shared with TRBD1. This CDR3 contains 13 residues. Germline trimming cut 2 bases from V and 8 bases from J; bases unmatched to any gene: 1. The germline V gene encodes CDR1 SNHLY and CDR2 FYNNEI. In nucleotides, the CDR3 is TGTGCCAGCAGTGAAAGGGACAGGGGGGGCTACACCTTC. Protein product: CASSERDRGGYTF.

On this clonotype: The CDR3 does not close with the conserved phenylalanine or tryptophan, likely indicating a read error. The V gene is TRBV3-1, the J gene TRBJ2-7; D is perhaps TRBD1 or TRBD2 (7 bases each). The germline V gene has CDR1 LGHDT and CDR2 YNNKEL (reference sequence). V was clipped by 8 bases and J by 3 bases, with 26 bases between them. The CDR3 covers 17 residues. The CDR3 nucleotides are TGTGCCAGCTCACCACCCAGGGGGGGAACTAGTGGCTACGAGCAGTACCTC. This codes for CASSPPRGGTSGYEQYL.

This sequence joins TRBV5-6 and TRBJ2-3, with 9 nucleotides matching TRBD2. Trimming removed 3 bases from V and 4 bases from J; junction bases left unmatched: 9. Germline V gene lookup returns CDR1 SGHDT and CDR2 YYEEEE. The CDR3 spans 16 residues. The DNA for the CDR3 is TGTGCCAGCAGCTCCCCGGGACTAGCAACCCCAGATACGCAGTATTTT. It codes for CASSSPGLATPDTQYF.

This clonotype has at least ten counts. The genes are TRBV29-1 and TRBJ2-5, with D possibly TRBD1 on 6 matching bases. Germline values: CDR1 SQVTM, CDR2 ANQGSEA. V was shortened by 7 bases and J by 2 bases, with 11 bases between the two germline ends. The CDR3 sequence is 12 residues long. CDR3 sequence reads: CSGGHYQETQYF. The CDR3 nucleotides are TGCAGCGGGGGACATTATCAAGAGACCCAGTACTTC.

The chain links TRBV7-8 to TRBJ2-2, with D uncertain. The CDR3 extends over 15 amino acids. The germline V gene has CDR1 SGHVS and CDR2 FQNEAQ. V lost 1 base and J 6 bases, leaving 12 bases between the germline ends. The CDR3: CASSLEEINAGELFF. CDR3 DNA: TGTGCCAGCAGCTTAGAGGAGATTAACGCCGGGGAGCTGTTTTTT.